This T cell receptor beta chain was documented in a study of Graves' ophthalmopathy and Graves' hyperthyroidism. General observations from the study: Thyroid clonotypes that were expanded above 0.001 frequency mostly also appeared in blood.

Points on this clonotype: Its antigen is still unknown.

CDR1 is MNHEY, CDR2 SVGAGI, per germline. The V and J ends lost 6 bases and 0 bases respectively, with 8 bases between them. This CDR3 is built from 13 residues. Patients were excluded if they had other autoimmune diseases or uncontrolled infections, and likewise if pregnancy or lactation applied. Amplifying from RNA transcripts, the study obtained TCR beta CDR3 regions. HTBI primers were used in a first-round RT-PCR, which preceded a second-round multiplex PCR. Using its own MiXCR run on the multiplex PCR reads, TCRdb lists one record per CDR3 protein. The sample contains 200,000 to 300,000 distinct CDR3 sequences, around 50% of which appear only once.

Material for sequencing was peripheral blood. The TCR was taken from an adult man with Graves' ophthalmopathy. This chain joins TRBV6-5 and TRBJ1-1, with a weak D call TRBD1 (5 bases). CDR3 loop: CASSRDVNTEAFF. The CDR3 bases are TGTGCCAGCAGCCGGGACGTGAACACTGAAGCTTTCTTT.